These 7 T cell receptor beta chains were all obtained from the same sample, sequenced in a study of blood T cell repertoires in COVID-19. Assay: immunoSEQ multiplex PCR; the TCRdb copy retains only in-frame clones and omits some. The sample lists 250,000 or so clones; 86% were seen once. What was sequenced was peripheral blood. These receptor sequences come from a man aged 40-49 years with active or convalescent COVID-19.

The V and J genes are TRBV30 and TRBJ2-1, with 11 bases that match TRBD2. After removal of 1 base from V and 5 bases from J, the junction contained 1 base not matched to a gene. From germline, CDR1 is GTSNPN and CDR2 SVGIG (reference sequence). The CDR3 sequence is 14 residues long. The CDR3 DNA reads TGTGCCTGGAGTGGACTAGCGGGGAACAATGAGCAGTTCTTC. Translating gives CAWSGLAGNNEQFF.

This clone came up once. This sequence joins TRBV10-3 and TRBJ1-5; tentatively, D is TRBD1 (6 bases). CDR1 and CDR2 (germline): ENHRY, SYGVKD. This CDR3 has 13 amino acids. With 4 bases removed from V and 6 bases from J, the gap between germline ends came to 10 bases. The CDR3 reads CAISGGGGQPQHF. CDR3 bases: TGTGCCATCAGTGGGGGGGGCGGTCAGCCCCAGCATTTT.

J is TRBJ2-1 and V is TRBV7-9; TRBD2 agrees at 8 bases. The V gene end was trimmed by 2 bases and the J gene end by 13 bases; junction bases not matched to a gene: 7. CDR3 length: 13 residues. CDR1 SEHNR and CDR2 FQNEAQ come from the germline V gene (reference sequence). CDR3 residues: CASSLRTAGDQFF. The DNA of the CDR3 is TGTGCCAGCAGCTTACGAACAGCGGGAGATCAGTTCTTC.

The chain has TRBV10-2 and TRBJ1-5; D remains ambiguous. Per germline, CDR1 WSHSY and CDR2 SAAADI. Trimming cost V 5 bases and J 7 bases, with 6 bases left between them. The CDR3 contains 11 residues. The CDR3 coding sequence is TGCGCCAGCAGTATTACACAGCCCCAGCATTTT. Its translation is CASSITQPQHF.

Only a few counts were recorded for this clone. This rearrangement joins TRBV28 to TRBJ1-5; no firm D call. This CDR3 spans 18 amino acids. Germline-derived CDR1 and CDR2 are MDHEN and SYDVKM. V was trimmed by 1 base and J by 5 bases, leaving 21 bases between them. The CDR3 region has the DNA TGTGCCAGCAGTTTATCCCCTTGGGCAGGCCCCGTGGATCAGCCCCAGCATTTT. Translated: CASSLSPWAGPVDQPQHF.

The V gene is TRBV6-5, the J gene TRBJ2-7; possibly TRBD1 for D (6 bases). This CDR3 contains 14 residues. The V and J ends lost 2 bases and 2 bases respectively, with 10 bases between them. From germline, CDR1 is MNHEY and CDR2 SVGAGI. This CDR3 reads CASSYGTPTYEQYF. The CDR3 DNA follows: TGTGCCAGCAGTTACGGGACACCGACCTACGAGCAGTACTTC.

The J gene is TRBJ2-2, the V gene TRBV9; D is unresolved. Trimming stripped 4 bases from V and 1 base from J, with 5 bases between. From germline, CDR1 is SGDLS and CDR2 YYNGEE. The CDR3 sequence is 13 residues long. The CDR3 DNA follows: TGTGCCAGCAGCTCCAGGAACACCGGGGAGCTGTTTTTT. Translating gives CASSSRNTGELFF.